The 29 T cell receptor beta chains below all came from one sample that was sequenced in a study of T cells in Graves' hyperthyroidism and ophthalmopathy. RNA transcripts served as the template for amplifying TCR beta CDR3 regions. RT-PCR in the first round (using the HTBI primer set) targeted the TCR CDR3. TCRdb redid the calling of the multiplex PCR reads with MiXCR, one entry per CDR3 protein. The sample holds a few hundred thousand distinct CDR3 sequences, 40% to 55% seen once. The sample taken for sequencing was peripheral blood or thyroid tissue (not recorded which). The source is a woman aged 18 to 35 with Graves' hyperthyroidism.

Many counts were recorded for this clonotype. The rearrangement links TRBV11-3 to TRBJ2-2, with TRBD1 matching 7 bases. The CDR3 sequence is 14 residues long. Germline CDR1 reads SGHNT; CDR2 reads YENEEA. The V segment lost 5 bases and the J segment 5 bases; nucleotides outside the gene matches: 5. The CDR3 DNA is TGTGCCAGCAGCGCCGGGACAGTTACCGGGGAGCTGTTTTTT. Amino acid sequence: CASSAGTVTGELFF.

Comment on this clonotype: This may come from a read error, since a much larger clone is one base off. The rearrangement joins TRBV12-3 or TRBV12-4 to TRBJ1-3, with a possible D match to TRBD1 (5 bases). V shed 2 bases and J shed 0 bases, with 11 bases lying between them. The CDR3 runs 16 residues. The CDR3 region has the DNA TGTGCCAGCAGTTTAAGGGCCAGGGCCTCTGGAAACACCATATATTTT. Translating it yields CASSLRARASGNTIYF.

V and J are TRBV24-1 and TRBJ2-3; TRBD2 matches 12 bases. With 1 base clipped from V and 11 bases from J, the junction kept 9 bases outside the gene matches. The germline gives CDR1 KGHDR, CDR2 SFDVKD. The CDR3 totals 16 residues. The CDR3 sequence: CATSDFGLAGRNEQYF. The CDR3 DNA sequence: TGTGCCACCAGTGATTTTGGACTAGCGGGAAGGAATGAGCAGTATTTT.

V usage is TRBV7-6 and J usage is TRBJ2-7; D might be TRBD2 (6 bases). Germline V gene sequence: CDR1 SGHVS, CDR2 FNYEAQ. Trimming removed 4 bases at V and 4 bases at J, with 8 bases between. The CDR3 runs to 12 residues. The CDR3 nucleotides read TGTGCCAGCAGCTCTGGGAGGTACGAGCAGTACTTC. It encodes CASSSGRYEQYF.

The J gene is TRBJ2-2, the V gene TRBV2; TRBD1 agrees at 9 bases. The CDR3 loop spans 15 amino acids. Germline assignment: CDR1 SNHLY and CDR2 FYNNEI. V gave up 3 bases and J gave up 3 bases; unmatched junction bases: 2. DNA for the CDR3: TGTGCCAGCAGTGAGGGACAGGGTTACACCGGGGAGCTGTTTTTT. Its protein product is CASSEGQGYTGELFF.

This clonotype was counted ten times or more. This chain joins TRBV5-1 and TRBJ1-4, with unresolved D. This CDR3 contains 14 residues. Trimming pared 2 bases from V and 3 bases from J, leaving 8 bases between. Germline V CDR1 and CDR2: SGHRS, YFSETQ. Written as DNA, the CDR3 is TGCGCCAGCAGCTTTCAGGCGCCTAATGAAAAACTGTTTTTT. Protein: CASSFQAPNEKLFF. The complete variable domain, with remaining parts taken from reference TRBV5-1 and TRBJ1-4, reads KAGVTQTPRYLIKTRGQQVTLSCSPISGHRSVSWYQQTPGQGLQFLFEYFSETQRNKGNFPGRFSGRQFSNSRSEMNVSTLELGDSALYLCASSFQAPNEKLFFGSGTQLSVL.

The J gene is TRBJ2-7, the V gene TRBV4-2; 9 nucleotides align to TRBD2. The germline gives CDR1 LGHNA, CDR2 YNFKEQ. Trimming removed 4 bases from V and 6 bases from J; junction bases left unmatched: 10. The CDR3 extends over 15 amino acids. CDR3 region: CASSPHSGSASEQYF. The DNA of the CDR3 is TGTGCCAGCAGCCCGCATAGCGGGAGTGCGAGCGAGCAGTACTTC.

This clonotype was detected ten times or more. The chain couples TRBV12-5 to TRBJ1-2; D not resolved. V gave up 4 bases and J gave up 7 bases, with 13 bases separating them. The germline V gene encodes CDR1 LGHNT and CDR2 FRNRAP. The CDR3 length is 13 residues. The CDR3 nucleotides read TGTGCTAGTGGTTCGCAGACCATCCTTGGCTACACCTTC. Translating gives CASGSQTILGYTF.

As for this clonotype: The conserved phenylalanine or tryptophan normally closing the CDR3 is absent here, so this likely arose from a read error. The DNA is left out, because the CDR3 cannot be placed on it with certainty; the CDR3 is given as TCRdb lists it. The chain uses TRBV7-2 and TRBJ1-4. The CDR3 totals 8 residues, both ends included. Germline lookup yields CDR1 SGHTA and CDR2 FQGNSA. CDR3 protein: CASSPEGY.

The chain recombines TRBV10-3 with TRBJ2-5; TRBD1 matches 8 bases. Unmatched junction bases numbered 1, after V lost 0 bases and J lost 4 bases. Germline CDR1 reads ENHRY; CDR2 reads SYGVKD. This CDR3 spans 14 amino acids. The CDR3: CAISESGTGETQYF. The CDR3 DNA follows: TGTGCCATCAGTGAGTCGGGGACAGGAGAGACCCAGTACTTC.

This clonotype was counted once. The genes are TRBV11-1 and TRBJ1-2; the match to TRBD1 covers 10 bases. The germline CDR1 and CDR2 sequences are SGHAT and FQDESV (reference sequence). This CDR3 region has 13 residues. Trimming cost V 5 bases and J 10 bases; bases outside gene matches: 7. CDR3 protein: CASSGWDRGVYTF. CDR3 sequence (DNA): TGTGCCAGCAGCGGATGGGACAGGGGTGTCTACACCTTC.

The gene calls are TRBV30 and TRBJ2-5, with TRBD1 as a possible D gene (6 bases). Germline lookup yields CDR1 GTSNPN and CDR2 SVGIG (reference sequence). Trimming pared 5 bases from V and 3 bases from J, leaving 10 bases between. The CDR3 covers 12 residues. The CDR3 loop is CAWRRDKETQYF. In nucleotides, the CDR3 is TGTGCCTGGCGCCGGGACAAAGAGACCCAGTACTTC.

The CDR3 nucleotides read TGCAGTGCTAGACGTCTAGCGGGAGGAGGCTACACCTTC. Translating gives CSARRLAGGGYTF. This sequence joins TRBV20-1 and TRBJ1-2; D call uncertain. There are 13 residues in the CDR3. CDR1 DFQATT and CDR2 SNEGSKA come from the germline V gene (reference sequence). The ends were cut back, 2 bases at V and 8 bases at J, with 15 bases in the middle.

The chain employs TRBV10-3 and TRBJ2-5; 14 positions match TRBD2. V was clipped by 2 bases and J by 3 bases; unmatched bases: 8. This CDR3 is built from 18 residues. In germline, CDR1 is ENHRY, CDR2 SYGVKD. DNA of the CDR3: TGTGCCATCAGTGAGAGGGGGACTAGCGGGGGTACTAAAGAGACCCAGTACTTC. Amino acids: CAISERGTSGGTKETQYF.

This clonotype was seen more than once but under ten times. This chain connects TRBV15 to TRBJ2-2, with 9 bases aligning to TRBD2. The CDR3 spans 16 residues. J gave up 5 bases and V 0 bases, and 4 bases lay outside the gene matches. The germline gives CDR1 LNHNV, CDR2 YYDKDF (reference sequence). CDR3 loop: CATSRDPSGGTGELFF. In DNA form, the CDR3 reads TGTGCCACCAGCAGAGATCCCAGCGGGGGGACCGGGGAGCTGTTTTTT. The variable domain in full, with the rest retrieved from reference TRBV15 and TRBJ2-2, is DAMVIQNPRYQVTQFGKPVTLSCSQTLNHNVMYWYQQKSSQAPKLLFHYYDKDFNNEADTPDNFQSRRPNTSFCFLDIRSPGLGDTAMYLCATSRDPSGGTGELFFGEGSRLTVL.

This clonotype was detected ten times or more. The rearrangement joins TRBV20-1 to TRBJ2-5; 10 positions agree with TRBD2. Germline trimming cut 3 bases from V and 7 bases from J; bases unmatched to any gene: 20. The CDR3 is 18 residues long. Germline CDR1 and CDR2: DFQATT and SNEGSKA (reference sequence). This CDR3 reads CSASHGLAGEWGRVTQYF. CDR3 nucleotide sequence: TGCAGTGCTAGCCATGGCCTAGCGGGAGAGTGGGGGAGGGTGACCCAGTACTTC.

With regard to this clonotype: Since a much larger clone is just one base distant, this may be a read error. The CDR3 reads CASGQGTLGNQPQHF. The CDR3, as DNA: TGTGCCAGCGGTCAGGGAACTCTTGGCAATCAGCCCCAGCATTTT. The rearrangement uses TRBV12-3 or TRBV12-4 and TRBJ1-5, with a tentative D call TRBD1 (5 bases). V was trimmed by 8 bases and J by 2 bases, leaving 16 bases between them. The CDR3 runs 15 residues.

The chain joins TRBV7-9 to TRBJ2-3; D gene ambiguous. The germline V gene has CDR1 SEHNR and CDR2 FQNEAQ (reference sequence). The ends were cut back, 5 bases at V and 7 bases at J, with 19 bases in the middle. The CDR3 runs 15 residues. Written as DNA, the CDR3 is TGTGCCAGCAGCATGTCAGGACCAGATGGGTATACGCAGTATTTT. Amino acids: CASSMSGPDGYTQYF.

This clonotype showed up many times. CDR3 nucleotide sequence: TGCAGCGTTGTAACCCCACCGAGGCTAGCGGGAGTAGAGACCCAGTACTTC. This translates into CSVVTPPRLAGVETQYF. This chain uses TRBV29-1 with TRBJ2-5; 10 positions match TRBD2. This CDR3 is built from 17 residues. The junction had 15 bases not matched to a gene; V was cut back by 4 bases and J by 4 bases. Germline V gene data show CDR1 as SQVTM and CDR2 as ANQGSEA.

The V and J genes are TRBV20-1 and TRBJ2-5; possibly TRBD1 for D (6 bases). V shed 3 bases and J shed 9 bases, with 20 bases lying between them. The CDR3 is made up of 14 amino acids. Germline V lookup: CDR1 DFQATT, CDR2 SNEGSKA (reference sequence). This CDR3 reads CSASQGQSGQPQYF. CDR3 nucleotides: TGCAGTGCTAGCCAAGGACAGTCTGGACAGCCCCAGTACTTC.

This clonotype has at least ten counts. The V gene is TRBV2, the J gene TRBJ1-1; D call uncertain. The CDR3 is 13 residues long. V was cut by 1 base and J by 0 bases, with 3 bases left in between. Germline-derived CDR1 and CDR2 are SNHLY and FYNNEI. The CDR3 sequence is CASSEELNTEAFF. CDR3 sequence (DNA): TGTGCCAGCAGTGAAGAACTGAACACTGAAGCTTTCTTT.

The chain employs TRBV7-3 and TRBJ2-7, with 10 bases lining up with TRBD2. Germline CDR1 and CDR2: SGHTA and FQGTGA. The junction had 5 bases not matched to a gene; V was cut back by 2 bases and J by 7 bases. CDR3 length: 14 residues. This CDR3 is CASSLASGSGEQYF. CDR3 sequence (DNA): TGTGCCAGCAGCTTAGCTAGCGGGAGTGGGGAGCAGTACTTC.

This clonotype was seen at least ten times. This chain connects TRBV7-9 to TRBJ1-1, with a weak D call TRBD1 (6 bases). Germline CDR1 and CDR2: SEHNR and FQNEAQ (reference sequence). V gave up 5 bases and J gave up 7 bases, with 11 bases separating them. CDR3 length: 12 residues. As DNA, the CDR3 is TGTGCCAGCAGCCTTCCACAGGGTGAAGCTTTCTTT. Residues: CASSLPQGEAFF. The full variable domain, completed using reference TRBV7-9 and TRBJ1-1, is DTGVSQNPRHKITKRGQNVTFRCDPISEHNRLYWYRQTLGQGPEFLTYFQNEAQLEKSRLLSDRFSAERPKGSFSTLEIQRTEQGDSAMYLCASSLPQGEAFFGQGTRLTVV.

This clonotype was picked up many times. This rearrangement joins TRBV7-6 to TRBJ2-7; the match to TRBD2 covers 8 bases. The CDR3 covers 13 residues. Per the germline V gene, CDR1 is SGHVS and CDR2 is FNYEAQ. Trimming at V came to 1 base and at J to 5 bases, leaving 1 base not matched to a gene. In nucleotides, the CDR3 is TGTGCCAGCAGCTTAGGGACTAGCAACGAGCAGTACTTC. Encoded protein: CASSLGTSNEQYF.

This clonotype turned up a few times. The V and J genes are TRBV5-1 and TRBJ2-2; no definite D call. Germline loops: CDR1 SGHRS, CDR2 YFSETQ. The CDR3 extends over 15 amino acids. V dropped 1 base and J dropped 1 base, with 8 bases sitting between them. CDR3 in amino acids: CASSLMPGNTGELFF. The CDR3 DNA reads TGCGCCAGCAGCTTGATGCCGGGGAACACCGGGGAGCTGTTTTTT.

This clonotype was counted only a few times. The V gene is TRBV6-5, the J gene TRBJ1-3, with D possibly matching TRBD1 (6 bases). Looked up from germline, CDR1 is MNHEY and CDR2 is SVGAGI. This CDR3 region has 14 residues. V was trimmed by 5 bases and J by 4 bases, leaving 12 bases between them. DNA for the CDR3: TGTGCCAGCAGTGCACAGGGTCCGGGAAACACCATATATTTT. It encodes CASSAQGPGNTIYF.

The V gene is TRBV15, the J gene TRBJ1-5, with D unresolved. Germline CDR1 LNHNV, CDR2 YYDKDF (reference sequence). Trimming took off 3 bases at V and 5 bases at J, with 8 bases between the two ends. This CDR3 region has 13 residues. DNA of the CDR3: TGTGCCACCAGCAGGGGAGCCGATCAGCCCCAGCATTTT. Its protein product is CATSRGADQPQHF. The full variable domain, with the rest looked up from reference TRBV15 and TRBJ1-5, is DAMVIQNPRYQVTQFGKPVTLSCSQTLNHNVMYWYQQKSSQAPKLLFHYYDKDFNNEADTPDNFQSRRPNTSFCFLDIRSPGLGDTAMYLCATSRGADQPQHFGDGTRLSIL.

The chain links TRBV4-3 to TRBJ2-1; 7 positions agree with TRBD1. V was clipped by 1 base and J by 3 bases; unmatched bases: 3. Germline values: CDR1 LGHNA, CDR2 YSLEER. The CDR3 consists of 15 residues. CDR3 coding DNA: TGCGCCAGCAGCCAAGGACAGGGATACTACAATGAGCAGTTCTTC. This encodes CASSQGQGYYNEQFF.

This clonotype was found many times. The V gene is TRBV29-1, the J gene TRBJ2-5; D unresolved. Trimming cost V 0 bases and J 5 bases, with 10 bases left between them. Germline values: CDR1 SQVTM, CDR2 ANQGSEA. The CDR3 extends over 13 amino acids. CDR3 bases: TGCAGCGTTGAAGATTTTGTTCTGGAGACCCAGTACTTC. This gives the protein CSVEDFVLETQYF.